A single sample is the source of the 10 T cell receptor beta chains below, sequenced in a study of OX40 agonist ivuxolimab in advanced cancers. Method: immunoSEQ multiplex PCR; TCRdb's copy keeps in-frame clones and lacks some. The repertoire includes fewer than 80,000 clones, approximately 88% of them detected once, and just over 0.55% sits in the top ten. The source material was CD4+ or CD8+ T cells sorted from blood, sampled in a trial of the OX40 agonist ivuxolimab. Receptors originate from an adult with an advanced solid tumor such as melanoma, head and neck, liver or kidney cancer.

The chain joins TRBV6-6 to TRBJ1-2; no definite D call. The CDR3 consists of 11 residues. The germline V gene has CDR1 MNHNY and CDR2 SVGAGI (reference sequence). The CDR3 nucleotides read TGTGTCGTGGGAGGGTATCTTGGCTACACCTTC. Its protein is CVVGGYLGYTF.

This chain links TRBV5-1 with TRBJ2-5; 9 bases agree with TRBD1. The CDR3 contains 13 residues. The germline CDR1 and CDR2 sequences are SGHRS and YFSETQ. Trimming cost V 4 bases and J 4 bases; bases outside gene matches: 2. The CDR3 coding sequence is TGCGCCAGCAGCAGACAGGGGGGAGAGACCCAGTACTTC. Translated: CASSRQGGETQYF.

The chain's CDR3 is CASSPKTGSQETQYF. The CDR3 DNA reads TGTGCCAGCTCACCAAAGACAGGGAGCCAAGAGACCCAGTACTTC. V is TRBV18 and J is TRBJ2-5; 7 nucleotides line up with TRBD1. Losses at the gene ends were 2 bases for V and 1 base for J; bases not matched to a gene: 4. This CDR3 spans 15 amino acids. CDR1 KGHSH and CDR2 LQKENI come from the germline V gene.

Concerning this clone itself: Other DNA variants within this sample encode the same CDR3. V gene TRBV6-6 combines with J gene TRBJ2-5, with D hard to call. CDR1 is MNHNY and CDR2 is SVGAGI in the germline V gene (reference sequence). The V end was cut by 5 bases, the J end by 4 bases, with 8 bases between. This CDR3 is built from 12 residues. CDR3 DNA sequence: TGTGCCAGCAGTCGATCTCTAGAGACCCAGTACTTC. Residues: CASSRSLETQYF.

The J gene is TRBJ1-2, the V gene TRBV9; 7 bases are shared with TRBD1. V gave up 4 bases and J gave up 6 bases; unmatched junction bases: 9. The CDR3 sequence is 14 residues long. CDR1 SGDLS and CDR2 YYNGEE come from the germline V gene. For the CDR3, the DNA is TGTGCCAGCAGCCCGAGGACAGGCAAGGATGGCTACACCTTC. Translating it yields CASSPRTGKDGYTF.

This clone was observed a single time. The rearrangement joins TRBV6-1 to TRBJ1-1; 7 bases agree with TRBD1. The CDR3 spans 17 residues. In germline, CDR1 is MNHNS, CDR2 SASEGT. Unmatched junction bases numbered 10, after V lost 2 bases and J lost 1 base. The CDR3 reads CASSELGQGEGNTEAFF. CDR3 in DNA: TGTGCCAGCAGTGAATTGGGGCAGGGGGAGGGGAACACTGAAGCTTTCTTT.

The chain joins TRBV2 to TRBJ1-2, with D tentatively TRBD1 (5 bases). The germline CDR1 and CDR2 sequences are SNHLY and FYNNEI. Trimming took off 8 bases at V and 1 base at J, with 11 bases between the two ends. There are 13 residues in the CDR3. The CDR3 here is CASRGGINYGYTF. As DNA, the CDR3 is TGTGCCAGCCGGGGGGGGATTAACTATGGCTACACCTTC. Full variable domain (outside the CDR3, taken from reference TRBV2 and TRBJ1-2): EPEVTQTPSHQVTQMGQEVILRCVPISNHLYFYWYRQILGQKVEFLVSFYNNEISEKSEIFDDQFSVERPDGSNFTLKIRSTKLEDSAMYFCASRGGINYGYTFGSGTRLTVV.

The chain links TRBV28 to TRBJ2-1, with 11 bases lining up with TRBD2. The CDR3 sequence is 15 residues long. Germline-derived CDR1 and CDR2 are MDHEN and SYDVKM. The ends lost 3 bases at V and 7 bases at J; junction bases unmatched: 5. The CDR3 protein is CASSFGTSGTNEQFF. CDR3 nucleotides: TGTGCCAGCAGTTTCGGGACTAGCGGAACTAATGAGCAGTTCTTC.

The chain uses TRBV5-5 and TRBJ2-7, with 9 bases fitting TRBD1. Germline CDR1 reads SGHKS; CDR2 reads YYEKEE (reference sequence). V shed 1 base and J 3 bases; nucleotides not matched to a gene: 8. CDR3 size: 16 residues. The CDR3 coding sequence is TGTGCCAGCAGCTTGTCCGACAGGGGGGGGCTCTACGAGCAGTACTTC. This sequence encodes CASSLSDRGGLYEQYF.

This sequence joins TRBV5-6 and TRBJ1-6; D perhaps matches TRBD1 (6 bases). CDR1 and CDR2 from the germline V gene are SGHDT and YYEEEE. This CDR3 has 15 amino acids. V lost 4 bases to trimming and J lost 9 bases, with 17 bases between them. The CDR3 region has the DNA TGTGCCAGCAGCGTTTGGGGGGGGCTGGGTTCACCCCTCCACTTT. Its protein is CASSVWGGLGSPLHF.